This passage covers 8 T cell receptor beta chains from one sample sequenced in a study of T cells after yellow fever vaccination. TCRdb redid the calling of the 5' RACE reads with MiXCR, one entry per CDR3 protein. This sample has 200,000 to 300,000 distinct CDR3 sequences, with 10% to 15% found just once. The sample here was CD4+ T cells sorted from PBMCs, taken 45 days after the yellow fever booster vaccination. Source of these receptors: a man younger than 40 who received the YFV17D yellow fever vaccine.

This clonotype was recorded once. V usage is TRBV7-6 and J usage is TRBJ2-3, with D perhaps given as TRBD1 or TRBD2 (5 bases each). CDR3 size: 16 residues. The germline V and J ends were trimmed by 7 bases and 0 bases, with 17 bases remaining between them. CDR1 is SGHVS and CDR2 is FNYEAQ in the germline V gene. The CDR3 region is CASIPGDHTSTDTQYF. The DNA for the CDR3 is TGTGCCAGCATCCCCGGGGACCACACTAGCACAGATACGCAGTATTTT.

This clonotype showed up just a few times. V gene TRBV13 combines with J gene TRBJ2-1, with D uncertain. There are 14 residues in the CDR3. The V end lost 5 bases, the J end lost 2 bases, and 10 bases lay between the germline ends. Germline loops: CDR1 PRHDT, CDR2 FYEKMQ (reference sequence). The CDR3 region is CASSHDGTYNEQFF. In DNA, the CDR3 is TGTGCCAGCAGCCATGACGGTACCTACAATGAGCAGTTCTTC.

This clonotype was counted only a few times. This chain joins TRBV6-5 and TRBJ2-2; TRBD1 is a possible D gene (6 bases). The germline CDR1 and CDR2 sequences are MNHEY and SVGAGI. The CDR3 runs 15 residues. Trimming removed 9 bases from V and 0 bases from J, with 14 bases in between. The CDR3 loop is CASVTPGANTGELFF. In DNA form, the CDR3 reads TGTGCCAGTGTTACCCCAGGGGCGAACACCGGGGAGCTGTTTTTT.

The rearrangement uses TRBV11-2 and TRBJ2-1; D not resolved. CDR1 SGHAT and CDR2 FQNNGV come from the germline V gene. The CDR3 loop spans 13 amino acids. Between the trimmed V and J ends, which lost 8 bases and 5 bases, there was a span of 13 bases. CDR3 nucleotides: TGTGCCAGCCACACCATCCGTAACAATGAGCAGTTCTTC. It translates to CASHTIRNNEQFF.

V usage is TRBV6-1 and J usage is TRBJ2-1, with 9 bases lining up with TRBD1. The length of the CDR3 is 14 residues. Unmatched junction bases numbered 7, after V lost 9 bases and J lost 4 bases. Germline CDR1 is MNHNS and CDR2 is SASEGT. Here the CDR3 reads CASTSDRGYNEQFF. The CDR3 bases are TGTGCCAGTACCTCGGACAGGGGATACAATGAGCAGTTCTTC.

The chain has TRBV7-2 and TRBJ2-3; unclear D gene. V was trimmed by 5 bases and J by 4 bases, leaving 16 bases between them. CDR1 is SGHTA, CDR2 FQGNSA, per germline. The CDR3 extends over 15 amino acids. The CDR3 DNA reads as TGTGCCAGCAGCCTGGCCCGATCCTATTCAGATACGCAGTATTTT. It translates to CASSLARSYSDTQYF.

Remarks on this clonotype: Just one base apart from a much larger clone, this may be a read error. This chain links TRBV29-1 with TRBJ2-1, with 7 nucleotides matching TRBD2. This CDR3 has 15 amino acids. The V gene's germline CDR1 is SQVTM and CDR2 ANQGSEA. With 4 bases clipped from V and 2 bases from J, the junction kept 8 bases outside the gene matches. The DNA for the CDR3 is TGCAGCGTTGGAAGGCGGGAGTTTGCCTACAATGAGCAGTTCTTC. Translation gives CSVGRREFAYNEQFF.

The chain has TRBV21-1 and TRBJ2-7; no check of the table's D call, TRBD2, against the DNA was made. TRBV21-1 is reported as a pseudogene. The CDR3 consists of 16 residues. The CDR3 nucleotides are TGTGCCAGCAGCAAAGATCCCGTACTAGCGGTCCACGAGCAGTACTTC. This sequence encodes CASSKDPVLAVHEQYF.